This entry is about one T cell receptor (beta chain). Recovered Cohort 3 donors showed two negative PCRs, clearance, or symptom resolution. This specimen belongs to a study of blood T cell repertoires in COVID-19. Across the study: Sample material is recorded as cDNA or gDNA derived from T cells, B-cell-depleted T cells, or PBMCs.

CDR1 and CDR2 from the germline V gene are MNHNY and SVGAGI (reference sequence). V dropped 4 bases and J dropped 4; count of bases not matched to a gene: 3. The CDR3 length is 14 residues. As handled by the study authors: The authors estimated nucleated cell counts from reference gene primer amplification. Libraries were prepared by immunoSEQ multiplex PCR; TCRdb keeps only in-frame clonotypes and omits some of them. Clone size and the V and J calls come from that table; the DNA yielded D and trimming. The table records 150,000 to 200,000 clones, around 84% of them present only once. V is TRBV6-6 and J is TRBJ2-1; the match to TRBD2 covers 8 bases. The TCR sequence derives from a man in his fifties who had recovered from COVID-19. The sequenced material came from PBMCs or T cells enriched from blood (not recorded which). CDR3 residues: CASSFSGDYNEQFF. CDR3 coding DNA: TGTGCCAGCAGTTTTAGCGGGGATTACAATGAGCAGTTCTTC.